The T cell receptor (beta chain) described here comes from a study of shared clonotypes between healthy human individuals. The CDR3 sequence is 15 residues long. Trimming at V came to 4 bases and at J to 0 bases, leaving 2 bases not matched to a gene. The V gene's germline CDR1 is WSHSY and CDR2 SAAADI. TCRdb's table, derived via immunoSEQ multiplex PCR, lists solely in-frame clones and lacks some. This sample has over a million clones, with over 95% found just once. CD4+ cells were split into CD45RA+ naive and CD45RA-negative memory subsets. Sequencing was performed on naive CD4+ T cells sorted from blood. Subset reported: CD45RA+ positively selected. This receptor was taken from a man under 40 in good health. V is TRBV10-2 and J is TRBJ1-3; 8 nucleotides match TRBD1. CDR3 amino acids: CASSGDRSSGNTIYF. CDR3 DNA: TGCGCCAGCAGTGGGGACAGGAGCTCTGGAAACACCATATATTTT.